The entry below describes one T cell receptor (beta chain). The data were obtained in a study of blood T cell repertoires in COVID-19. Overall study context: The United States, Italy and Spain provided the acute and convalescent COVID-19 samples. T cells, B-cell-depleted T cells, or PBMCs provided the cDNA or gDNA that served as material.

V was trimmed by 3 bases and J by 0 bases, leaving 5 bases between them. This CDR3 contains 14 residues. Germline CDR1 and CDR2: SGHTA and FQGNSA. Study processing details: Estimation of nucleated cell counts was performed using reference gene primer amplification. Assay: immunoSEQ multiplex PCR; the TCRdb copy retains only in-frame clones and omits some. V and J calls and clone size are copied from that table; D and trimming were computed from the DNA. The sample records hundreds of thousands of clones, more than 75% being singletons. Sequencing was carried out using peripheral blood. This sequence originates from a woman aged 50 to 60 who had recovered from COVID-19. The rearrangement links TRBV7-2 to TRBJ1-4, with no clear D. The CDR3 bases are TGTGCCAGCAGCTTCGGGACAACTAATGAAAAACTGTTTTTT. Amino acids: CASSFGTTNEKLFF.